This T cell receptor (beta chain) was captured in a study of blood T cells in healthy people across ages. CDR1 is MGHRA, CDR2 YSYEKL, per germline. The CDR3 runs 14 residues. The table lists this clonotype with many counts. The antigen is unknown. At one end, the junction sequence differs from germline, possibly due to a read error. Together with a sample-barcoded 5' primer, a J-beta primer mix was included in a second PCR lasting roughly 6 to 12 cycles. Each of the cDNA molecules was tagged by a template-switch adaptor with 12 random nucleotides. There were at least 2.5 million CDR3-containing paired-end reads obtained from each sample. TCRdb analysed the 5' RACE reads with MiXCR anew, one entry per CDR3 protein. The data contain around 1.5 million distinct CDR3 sequences, around 39% of them singletons. Study observations and caveats: Estimates based on one million T cells were treated as lower bounds.

The V and J genes are TRBV4-1 and TRBJ2-7; 7 bases map to TRBD1. Sequencing used blood. This TCR was recovered from a young woman in good health. The CDR3 DNA sequence: TGTGCCAGCAGCCAAGCAGGGGGTCCCTACGAGCAGTACTTC. Translation gives CASSQAGGPYEQYF.